This T cell receptor beta chain is drawn from a study of OX40 agonist ivuxolimab in advanced cancers. Background on the study: Partial responses were seen in three patients, one with hepatocellular carcinoma and two with cutaneous melanoma.

Study-level points and caveats: In the expanded peripheral T cells, antigen specificity was never determined. On average, CD8+ T cells showed a greater number of expanded clones than CD4+.

With respect to this clone: Its antigen remains unknown.

The CDR3 covers 17 residues. V gave up 1 base and J gave up 5 bases; unmatched junction bases: 7. Germline CDR1 is SGHAT and CDR2 is FQNNGV. Generated by immunoSEQ multiplex PCR, the TCRdb table keeps only in-frame clones and is missing some. The table lists roughly 80,000 clones, 85% to 95% of them singletons. The TCR originated in an adult with an advanced solid tumor such as melanoma, head and neck, liver or kidney cancer. This chain uses TRBV11-2 with TRBJ2-1; 11 bases are a match to TRBD1. Material: CD4+ or CD8+ T cells sorted from blood, obtained in a trial of the OX40 agonist ivuxolimab. CDR3 residues: CASSLASWDRGDNEQFF. The CDR3 nucleotides are TGTGCCAGCAGCTTAGCGTCGTGGGACAGGGGGGACAATGAGCAGTTCTTC. The variable domain in full, with the rest retrieved from reference TRBV11-2 and TRBJ2-1, is EAGVAQSPRYKIIEKRQSVAFWCNPISGHATLYWYQQILGQGPKLLIQFQNNGVVDDSQLPKDRFSAERLKGVDSTLKIQPAKLEDSAVYLCASSLASWDRGDNEQFFGPGTRLTVL.